This T cell receptor (beta chain) was recovered during a study of blood T cell repertoires in COVID-19. This clone was observed a handful of times. Only in-frame clones appear in the TCRdb table, and some are missing; sequencing was by immunoSEQ multiplex PCR. This table holds tens of thousands of clones, approximately 75% found once. Sequenced: peripheral blood. The TCR comes from a woman in her forties or fifties with acute or convalescent COVID-19.

The CDR3 protein is CASSPNGVNYGYTF. The CDR3 nucleotides are TGTGCCAGCAGCCCAAACGGGGTAAACTATGGCTACACCTTC. This sequence joins TRBV28 and TRBJ1-2; D unclear. The V end was cut by 6 bases, the J end by 2 bases, with 13 bases between. CDR1 MDHEN and CDR2 SYDVKM come from the germline V gene. The CDR3 is made up of 14 amino acids.